This T cell receptor beta chain came from a study of CD8+CD57+ T cells in acquired aplastic anemia (dated by TCRdb to the late 2010s). A note on the overall study: A mean of approximately 2.9 ug of DNA, ranging from about 0.17 to 30 ug, was extracted from sorted CD4+ and CD8+ cells. What the authors observed across the whole study: Approximately 27 CD8+ CDR3 sequences were found in both patients and controls but appeared to be highly expressed in patients and within the immunodominant clones of the patients. No significant difference in CD8+ Simpson's diversity was found between patients and healthy controls (P=0.060).

CDR1 LNHNV and CDR2 YYDKDF were looked up in the germline V gene (reference sequence). V lost 0 bases and J lost 10 bases; the stretch between them is 18 bases long. Including cysteine and phenylalanine, the CDR3 has 15 amino acids. The kept DNA is CDR3 alone, 45 bases in frame from the first base. Regarding this clonotype: There is no known antigen for this receptor. The input lacks base qualities; no much larger clone sits a single base away.

In the study, sorted CD4+ and CD8+ blood T cells from patients with severe aplastic anemia and from healthy subjects underwent deep sequencing of TCR repertoires. Ficoll-Paque density gradient centrifugation was used to isolate peripheral blood mononuclear cells. Before DNA extraction, CD4+ and CD8+ T cells were sorted by FACS or by magnetic beads. TCR beta VDJ combination and CDR3 sequence profiling used genomic DNA as the template. TCR repertoire sequencing was run on an Illumina HiSeq 2000. From the authors' description of their analysis: TRBV/TRBJ rearrangement plots, CDR3 size and DJ length profiles, and Simpson's diversity index were used to assess repertoires. The most abundant DNA sequence in the deep sequencing data was defined as the immunodominant clone. CDR3 amino acid sequences were checked for sharing across subjects and were also compared against the VDJdb database and published repertoires. Clones were called with MiXCR by TCRdb after fastp trimmed the public reads at Q25, and only in-frame beta chains were retained. All rows with the same CDR3 protein become a single entry with the most common DNA and genes. The V and J calls and clone size are TCRdb's, not the authors'. Here the sample has 300,000 or so distinct CDR3 sequences; 56% occur a single time. Less than 9.5% of the sample lies in the top ten.

Material: sorted CD4+, CD8+, or CD8+CD57+ T cells (not recorded which) from PBMCs. This TCR was sampled from a human donor with severe aplastic anemia or a healthy control (not recorded which). The chain employs TRBV15 and TRBJ1-1; the D segment cannot be called with confidence. The DNA sequence reads TGTGCCACCAGCAGAGACCACACACCGGGCCGAGGAGCTTTCTTT. It translates to CATSRDHTPGRGAFF.